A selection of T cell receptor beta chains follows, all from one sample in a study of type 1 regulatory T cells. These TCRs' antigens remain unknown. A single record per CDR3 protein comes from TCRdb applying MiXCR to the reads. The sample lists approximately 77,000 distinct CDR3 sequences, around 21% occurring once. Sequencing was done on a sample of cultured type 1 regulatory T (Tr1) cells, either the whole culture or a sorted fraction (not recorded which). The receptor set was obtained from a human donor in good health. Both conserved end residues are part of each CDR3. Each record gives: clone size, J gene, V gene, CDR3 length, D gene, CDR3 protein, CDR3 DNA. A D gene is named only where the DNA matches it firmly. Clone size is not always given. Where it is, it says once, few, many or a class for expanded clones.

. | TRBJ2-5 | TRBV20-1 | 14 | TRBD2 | CSAHLAGAVETQYF | TGCAGTGCCCATCTAGCGGGAGCGGTAGAGACCCAGTACTTC
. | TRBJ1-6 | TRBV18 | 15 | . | CASSPTDGYNSPLHF | TGTGCCAGCTCGCCAACGGACGGATATAATTCACCCCTCCACTTT
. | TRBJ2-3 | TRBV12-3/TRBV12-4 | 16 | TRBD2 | CASRRTSGRAADTQYF | TGTGCCAGCAGAAGGACTAGCGGGAGGGCTGCAGATACGCAGTATTTT
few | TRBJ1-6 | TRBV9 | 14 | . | CASSVDQTNSPLHF | TGTGCCAGCAGCGTAGACCAAACCAATTCACCCCTCCACTTT
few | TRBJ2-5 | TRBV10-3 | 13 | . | CAISVGSKETQYF | TGTGCCATCAGTGTGGGTAGCAAAGAGACCCAGTACTTC
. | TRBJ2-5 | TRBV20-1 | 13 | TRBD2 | CSTKLAGRETQYF | TGCAGTACTAAACTAGCGGGAAGAGAGACCCAGTACTTC
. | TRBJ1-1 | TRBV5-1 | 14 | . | CASSTGTLNTEAFF | TGCGCCAGCAGCACCGGGACGTTGAACACTGAAGCTTTCTTT
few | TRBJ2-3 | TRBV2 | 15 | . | CASSPRLVRTDTQYF | TGTGCCAGCAGTCCGCGACTAGTTCGCACAGATACGCAGTATTTT
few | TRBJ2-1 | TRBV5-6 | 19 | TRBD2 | CASSWRTTAGTRAYNEQFF | TGTGCCAGCAGCTGGAGAACTACCGCCGGGACTAGAGCTTACAATGAGCAGTTCTTC
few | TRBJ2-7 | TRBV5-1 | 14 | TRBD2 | CASSLAGGAYEQYF | TGCGCCAGCAGCTTGGCGGGGGGTGCCTACGAGCAGTACTTC
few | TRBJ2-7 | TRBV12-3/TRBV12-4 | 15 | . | CASSSTGAPSYEQYF | TGTGCCAGCAGTTCGACGGGAGCCCCTTCCTACGAGCAGTACTTC
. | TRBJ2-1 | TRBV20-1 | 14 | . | CSAMGLPSYNEQFF | TGCAGTGCTATGGGGCTTCCATCCTACAATGAGCAGTTCTTC
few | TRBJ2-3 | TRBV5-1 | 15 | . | CASSSSSDITDTQYF | TGCGCCAGCAGCTCTTCTAGCGACATCACAGATACGCAGTATTTT
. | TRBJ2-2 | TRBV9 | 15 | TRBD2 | CASSPRLAGGGELFF | TGTGCCAGCAGCCCCAGACTAGCGGGGGGCGGGGAGCTGTTTTTT
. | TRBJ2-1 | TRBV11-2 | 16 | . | CASSLEPAATYNEQFF | TGTGCCAGCAGCTTAGAGCCAGCAGCTACCTACAATGAGCAGTTCTTC
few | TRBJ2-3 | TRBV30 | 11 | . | CAWRLEDTQYF | TGTGCCTGGAGGCTGGAGGATACGCAGTATTTT
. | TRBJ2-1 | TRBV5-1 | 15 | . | CASSFVGTSHNEQFF | TGCGCCAGCAGCTTCGTCGGGACTTCCCACAATGAGCAGTTCTTC
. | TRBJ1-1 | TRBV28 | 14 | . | CATSFGQTNTEAFF | TGTGCCACCTCTTTCGGGCAGACGAACACTGAAGCTTTCTTT
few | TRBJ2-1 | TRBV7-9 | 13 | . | CASSSDPLNEQFF | TGTGCCAGCAGCTCGGACCCCCTCAATGAGCAGTTCTTC
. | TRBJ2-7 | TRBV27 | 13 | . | CASSSKAGYEQYF | TGTGCCAGCAGTTCTAAGGCAGGCTACGAGCAGTACTTC
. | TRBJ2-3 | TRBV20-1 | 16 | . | CSAREVGVAGLNTQYF | TGCAGTGCTAGAGAAGTGGGGGTGGCGGGATTGAATACGCAGTATTTT
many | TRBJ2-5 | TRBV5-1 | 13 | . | CASRETPKETQYF | TGCGCCAGCCGAGAAACCCCTAAAGAGACCCAGTACTTC
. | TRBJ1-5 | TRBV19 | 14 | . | CASSSGTLGGKKHF | TGTGCCAGTAGCTCCGGGACGCTTGGAGGAAAAAAGCATTTT
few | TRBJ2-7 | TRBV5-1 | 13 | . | CASSLESSYEQYF | TGCGCCAGCAGCTTGGAGAGCTCCTACGAGCAGTACTTC
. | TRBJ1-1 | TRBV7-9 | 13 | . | CASSHGTIAEAFF | TGTGCCAGCAGCCACGGGACAATAGCTGAAGCTTTCTTT
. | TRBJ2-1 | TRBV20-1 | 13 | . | CSARRDFNPEQFF | TGCAGTGCTAGGCGGGACTTCAATCCTGAGCAGTTCTTC
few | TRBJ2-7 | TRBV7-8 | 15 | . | CASSPWSPSSYEQYF | TGTGCCAGCAGCCCGTGGAGTCCTAGCTCCTACGAGCAGTACTTC
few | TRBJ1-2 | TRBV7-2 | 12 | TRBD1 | CASSRTGRGYTF | TGTGCCAGCAGCCGGACAGGGCGCGGCTACACCTTC
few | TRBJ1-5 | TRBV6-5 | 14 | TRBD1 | CASSTGVRNQPQHF | TGTGCCAGCAGTACAGGGGTTCGGAATCAGCCCCAGCATTTT
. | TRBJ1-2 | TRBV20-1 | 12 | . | CSATLGGYGYTF | TGCAGTGCAACCCTGGGGGGCTATGGCTACACCTTC
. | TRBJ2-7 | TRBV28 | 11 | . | CATDGGNEQYF | TGTGCCACCGATGGGGGCAACGAGCAGTACTTC
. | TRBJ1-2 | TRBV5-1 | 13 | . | CASSLYQAYGYTF | TGCGCCAGCAGCTTGTATCAGGCCTATGGCTACACCTTC
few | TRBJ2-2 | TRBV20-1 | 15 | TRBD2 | CSARRLAGKTGELFF | TGCAGTGCTAGGCGACTAGCGGGAAAAACCGGGGAGCTGTTTTTT
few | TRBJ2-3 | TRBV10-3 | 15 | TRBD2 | CAISAGTSGTDTQYF | TGTGCCATCAGTGCCGGGACTAGCGGGACAGATACGCAGTATTTT
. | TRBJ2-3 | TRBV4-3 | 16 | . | CASSQGRFSPWDTQYF | TGCGCCAGCAGCCAAGGCCGGTTTTCCCCATGGGATACGCAGTATTTT
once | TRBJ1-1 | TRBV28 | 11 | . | CATGTRLGRDF | TGTGCCACCGGAACAAGATTAGGACGAGACTTT
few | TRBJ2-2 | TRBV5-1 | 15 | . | CASSLAGEDTGELFF | TGCGCCAGCAGCTTGGCAGGGGAAGACACCGGGGAGCTGTTTTTT
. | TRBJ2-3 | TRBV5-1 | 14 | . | CASNMRRRTDTQYF | TGCGCCAGCAACATGCGGAGACGCACAGATACGCAGTATTTT
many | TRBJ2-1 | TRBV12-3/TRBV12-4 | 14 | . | CASSHGTSYNEQFF | TGTGCCAGCAGCCACGGGACCTCCTACAATGAGCAGTTCTTC